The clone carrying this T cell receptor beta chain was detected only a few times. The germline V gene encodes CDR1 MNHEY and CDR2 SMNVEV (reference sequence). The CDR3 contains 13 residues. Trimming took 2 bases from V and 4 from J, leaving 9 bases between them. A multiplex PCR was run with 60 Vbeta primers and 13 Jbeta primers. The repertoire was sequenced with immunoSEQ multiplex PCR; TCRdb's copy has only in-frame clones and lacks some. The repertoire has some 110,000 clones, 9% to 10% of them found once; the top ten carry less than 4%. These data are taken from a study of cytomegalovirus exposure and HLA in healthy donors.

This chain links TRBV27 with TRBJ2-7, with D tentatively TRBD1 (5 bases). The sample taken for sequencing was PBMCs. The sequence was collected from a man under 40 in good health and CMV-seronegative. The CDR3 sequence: CASSLRGAYEQYF. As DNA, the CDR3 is TGTGCCAGCAGTTTAAGGGGTGCGTACGAGCAGTACTTC.